This entry lists 10 T cell receptor beta chains sequenced from one sample in a study of vaccination and CD4 T cells after COVID-19. Their target antigens are unknown. Indicated treatment: approximately nine-day PBMC culture with coronavirus spike peptide pools or control peptides (ViraFEST assay). Oncomine TCR Beta short-read sequencing was applied to DNA from cultured CD4+ T cells. TCRdb reprocessed the PCR reads via MiXCR and lists one record per CDR3 protein. Among more than 13,000 distinct CDR3 sequences, 45% to 70% were seen once, and the ten largest hold more than 8%. The input for sequencing was CD4+ T cells from blood, cultured in vitro, taken before SARS-CoV-2 vaccination. These receptor sequences come from a human donor who had recovered from COVID-19.

The chain has TRBV6-1 and TRBJ1-5, with D possibly being TRBD1 (5 bases). Trimming stripped 4 bases from V and 4 bases from J, with 14 bases between. Germline CDR1 MNHNS, CDR2 SASEGT. This CDR3 is 15 amino acids long. The CDR3 loop is CASSADPGGNQPQHF. DNA of the CDR3: TGTGCCAGCAGTGCTGACCCCGGGGGGAATCAGCCCCAGCATTTT.

V usage is TRBV27 and J usage is TRBJ2-5; 7 bases map to TRBD2. Germline lookup yields CDR1 MNHEY and CDR2 SMNVEV (reference sequence). The CDR3 is 18 amino acids. Unmatched junction bases numbered 17, after V lost 2 bases and J lost 5 bases. The CDR3: CASSLRWASAGGGETQYF. CDR3 sequence (DNA): TGTGCCAGCAGTTTACGATGGGCGTCGGCTGGGGGAGGGGAGACCCAGTACTTC.

As DNA, the CDR3 is TGTGCCAGCAGTTACCCCGACGGGGAAGCTTTCTTT. It yields the protein CASSYPDGEAFF. V usage is TRBV6-5 and J usage is TRBJ1-1; D is unresolved. Per germline, CDR1 MNHEY and CDR2 SVGAGI. The CDR3 has 12 amino acids. With 2 bases removed from V and 8 bases from J, the gap between germline ends came to 9 bases.

V gene TRBV10-2 combines with J gene TRBJ2-5; D may correspond to TRBD1 or TRBD2 (7 bases each). Per germline, CDR1 WSHSY and CDR2 SAAADI. V lost 3 bases and J lost 5, with 19 bases in between. This CDR3 is 16 amino acids long. CDR3 DNA: TGCGCCAGCAGTGACGGGGGAGGGGGCGCGAGTGAGACCCAGTACTTC. Translating gives CASSDGGGGASETQYF.

V gene TRBV15 combines with J gene TRBJ1-6, with D uncertain. CDR1 LNHNV and CDR2 YYDKDF come from the germline V gene (reference sequence). This CDR3 is 12 amino acids long. V shed 0 bases and J shed 6 bases, with 0 bases lying between them. CDR3 nucleotide sequence: TGTGCCACCAGCAGAGATAATTCACCCCTCCACTTT. Residues: CATSRDNSPLHF.

The V gene is TRBV7-6, the J gene TRBJ2-5, with 11 bases fitting TRBD2. V lost 8 bases, J lost 5 bases, and 10 bases stayed unmatched. Germline V gives CDR1 SGHVS, CDR2 FNYEAQ. This CDR3 is 15 amino acids long. The CDR3 sequence is CASSSSGRTGETQYF. CDR3 bases: TGTGCCAGCTCCTCTAGCGGGAGGACTGGTGAGACCCAGTACTTC.

This clonotype was recorded a few times. The rearrangement links TRBV7-8 to TRBJ1-6, with a possible D match to TRBD1 (5 bases). Per the germline V gene, CDR1 is SGHVS and CDR2 is FQNEAQ. CDR3 size: 17 residues. V lost 1 base to trimming and J lost 6 bases, with 16 bases between them. Written as DNA, the CDR3 is TGTGCCAGCAGCTTAGTGATGGCAGGGCGCACTAATTCACCCCTCCACTTT. Its protein product is CASSLVMAGRTNSPLHF.

This clonotype was counted only a few times. The chain uses TRBV19 and TRBJ1-6; D perhaps matches TRBD1 (5 bases). The V and J ends lost 3 bases and 8 bases respectively, with 11 bases between them. From germline, CDR1 is LNHDA and CDR2 SQIVND (reference sequence). CDR3 length equals 14 residues. The CDR3 here is CASSMVWGDSPLHF. CDR3 nucleotide sequence: TGTGCCAGTAGTATGGTTTGGGGGGATTCACCCCTCCACTTT.

There are a few counts of this clonotype. The chain links TRBV7-6 to TRBJ2-3; TRBD2 aligns across 7 bases. Per the germline V gene, CDR1 is SGHVS and CDR2 is FNYEAQ. The CDR3 covers 14 residues. V dropped 5 bases and J dropped 4; count of bases not matched to a gene: 6. DNA of the CDR3: TGTGCCAGCAGCGTGGGGCTAGCGGCAGATACGCAGTATTTT. Translation gives CASSVGLAADTQYF. The full variable domain, in which reference TRBV7-6 and TRBJ2-3 provide the parts outside the CDR3, is GAGVSQSPRYKVTKRGQDVALRCDPISGHVSLYWYRQALGQGPEFLTYFNYEAQQDKSGLPNDRFSAERPEGSISTLTIQRTEQRDSAMYRCASSVGLAADTQYFGPGTRLTVL.

This sequence joins TRBV11-2 and TRBJ2-7, with 7 positions matching TRBD1. Germline CDR1 SGHAT, CDR2 FQNNGV. V gave up 3 bases and J gave up 0 bases; unmatched junction bases: 2. This CDR3 is 14 amino acids long. The DNA of the CDR3 is TGTGCCAGCAGCTTCAGGGACAGCTCCTACGAGCAGTACTTC. Translated: CASSFRDSSYEQYF.